This TCR beta chain originates from a study of cytomegalovirus exposure and HLA in healthy donors. Findings of the study overall: Earlier results showed most TCR beta V segments being productive about 87% or about 30% of the time. Cytomegalovirus-associated TCR beta chains were listed, numbering roughly 150.

PCR was performed using 60 Vbeta and 13 Jbeta primers. The assay was immunoSEQ multiplex PCR, and TCRdb's table has in-frame clones only and misses some. The sample records approximately 300,000 clones, about four fifths being singletons. Comment on this clone: What it binds is not known.

The V end lost 5 bases, the J end lost 6 bases, and 11 bases lay between the germline ends. CDR1 KGHSH and CDR2 LQKENI come from the germline V gene. The CDR3 has 13 amino acids. The source is a girl aged 2 to 9 in good health and CMV-seronegative. Sequencing was done on a sample of PBMCs. This chain uses TRBV18 with TRBJ1-5, with D perhaps matching TRBD1 (6 bases). The CDR3 DNA sequence: TGTGCCAGCTCATCTCAGGGGAGTCAGCCCCAGCATTTT. Translation gives CASSSQGSQPQHF.